The rows below give T cell receptor beta chains drawn from one sample of a study of cytomegalovirus exposure and HLA in healthy donors. TCRdb's copy holds only in-frame clones and misses some; the assay was immunoSEQ multiplex PCR. The table includes under 150,000 clones, 80% to 85% detected once. Sequenced: PBMCs. The source is a boy aged 2 to 10 in good health and CMV-seronegative. Both conserved end residues are part of each CDR3. The D gene is left open where the match is weak. Rows give clone size only sometimes, using once, few, many, or a class for an expanded clone.

V gene,J gene,clone size,D gene,CDR3 protein,CDR3 DNA
TRBV9,TRBJ2-2,NA,NA,CASSGQPNTGELFF,TGTGCCAGCAGCGGACAGCCGAACACCGGGGAGCTGTTTTTT
TRBV29-1,TRBJ2-7,NA,TRBD1,CSFLGDRAYEQYF,TGCAGCTTTTTAGGGGACAGGGCGTACGAGCAGTACTTC
TRBV21-1,TRBJ1-2,once,NA,CASLRGYYGYTF,TGTGCCAGCCTTCGCGGTTACTATGGCTACACCTTC
TRBV7-9,TRBJ2-2,NA,NA,CASSLRWRPNDTGELFF,TGTGCCAGCAGCCTTAGATGGCGGCCTAATGACACCGGGGAGCTGTTTTTT
TRBV6-1,TRBJ1-2,NA,TRBD1,CASSEAATGANGYTF,TGTGCCAGCAGTGAAGCCGCGACAGGGGCCAATGGCTACACCTTC
TRBV11-3,TRBJ2-3,NA,TRBD2,CASSYRLGGSPDTQYF,TGTGCCAGCAGCTACCGCCTAGGCGGGAGCCCAGATACGCAGTATTTT
TRBV5-1,TRBJ2-7,NA,TRBD2,CASSYVTSGDNEQYF,TGCGCCAGCAGCTACGTGACTAGCGGGGACAACGAGCAGTACTTC
TRBV6-1,TRBJ2-2,NA,NA,CASSGGPSTGELFF,TGTGCCAGCAGTGGAGGGCCGAGCACCGGGGAGCTGTTTTTT
TRBV5-1,TRBJ2-1,few,TRBD2,CASSTGQWREDTYNEQFF,TGCGCCAGCAGCACGGGTCAATGGCGGGAGGACACTTACAATGAGCAGTTCTTC
TRBV19,TRBJ2-2,NA,TRBD1,CASSINRGHGELFF,TGTGCCAGTAGTATCAACAGGGGGCACGGGGAGCTGTTTTTT
TRBV6-6,TRBJ2-3,NA,NA,CASSQMWDTQYF,TGTGCCAGCAGCCAGATGTGGGATACGCAGTATTTT
TRBV6-5,TRBJ2-3,NA,TRBD2,CASTGGGSIDTQYF,TGTGCCAGCACTGGCGGGGGTAGTATAGATACGCAGTATTTT
TRBV5-1,TRBJ1-4,NA,TRBD1,CASSLETGNEKLFF,TGCGCCAGCAGCTTGGAGACAGGGAATGAAAAACTGTTTTTT
TRBV12-5,TRBJ2-7,NA,NA,CASGLSRGPPYEQYF,TGTGCTAGTGGTTTGTCCAGGGGACCGCCCTACGAGCAGTACTTC
TRBV28,TRBJ2-3,NA,NA,CASSFQDTQYF,TGTGCCAGCAGTTTCCAAGATACGCAGTATTTT
TRBV2,TRBJ2-7,NA,TRBD1,CASSDPQGAAYEQYF,TGTGCCAGCAGTGATCCGCAGGGGGCGGCCTACGAGCAGTACTTC
TRBV18,TRBJ2-1,NA,TRBD1,CASSPDGTANEQFF,TGTGCCAGCTCACCAGACGGGACAGCCAATGAGCAGTTCTTC
TRBV5-6,TRBJ1-1,NA,TRBD1,CASSGTGTGLSTEAFF,TGTGCCAGCAGCGGCACCGGGACAGGCTTGAGCACTGAAGCTTTCTTT
TRBV9,TRBJ1-2,NA,NA,CASSQEQRGLGGYTF,TGTGCCAGCAGTCAAGAACAGCGGGGGCTGGGTGGCTACACCTTC
TRBV28,TRBJ2-3,NA,TRBD1,CASSLLRTGQYF,TGTGCCAGCAGTTTATTAAGGACAGGGCAGTATTTT
TRBV25-1,TRBJ2-5,NA,NA,CASNRVGETQYF,TGTGCCAGCAACAGGGTCGGCGAGACCCAGTACTTC
TRBV14,TRBJ1-6,once,NA,CASSLRQGKALGNSPLHF,TGTGCCAGCAGCCTACGGCAGGGGAAAGCCCTTGGCAATTCACCCCTCCACTTT
TRBV6-4,TRBJ2-1,NA,TRBD1,CASSAGTGMPGEQFF,TGTGCCAGCAGTGCCGGGACAGGGATGCCAGGTGAGCAGTTCTTC
TRBV5-4,TRBJ2-1,NA,NA,CASSSHRALHNEQFF,TGTGCCAGCAGCTCTCACAGGGCCCTTCACAATGAGCAGTTCTTC
TRBV27,TRBJ1-2,NA,NA,CASSLRYGYGYTF,TGTGCCAGCAGCCTACGGTATGGTTATGGCTACACCTTC
TRBV6-1,TRBJ2-5,NA,TRBD1,CASSIETGRETQYF,TGTGCCAGCAGTATCGAGACAGGGCGAGAGACCCAGTACTTC
TRBV28,TRBJ2-1,NA,NA,CASSLFVHNEQFF,TGTGCCAGCAGTTTATTCGTCCACAATGAGCAGTTCTTC
TRBV9,TRBJ2-2,NA,TRBD1,CASSVGQGTGELFF,TGTGCCAGCAGCGTCGGACAGGGGACCGGGGAGCTGTTTTTT
TRBV27,TRBJ1-1,NA,NA,CASSLLGHNNPEAFF,TGTGCCAGCAGTTTATTGGGACATAACAACCCTGAAGCTTTCTTT
TRBV5-1,TRBJ2-3,NA,TRBD1,CASSLGDSQSTDTQYF,TGCGCCAGCAGCTTGGGGGACAGCCAAAGCACAGATACGCAGTATTTT
TRBV5-1,TRBJ1-3,NA,NA,CASSLGDSRRTSESGNTIYF,TGCGCCAGCAGCCTGGGGGACTCGAGACGGACGAGCGAGTCTGGAAACACCATATATTTT
TRBV12-5,TRBJ2-7,NA,NA,CASGLAGTYEQYF,TGTGCTAGTGGTTTGGCAGGGACCTACGAGCAGTACTTC
TRBV5-8,TRBJ2-7,NA,TRBD2,CASSPAGGATEQYF,TGTGCCAGCAGCCCTGCGGGGGGAGCCACCGAGCAGTACTTC
TRBV11-2,TRBJ1-1,NA,TRBD1,CASSSTGVVTEAFF,TGTGCCAGCAGCTCGACAGGGGTAGTCACTGAAGCTTTCTTT
TRBV21-1,TRBJ2-1,NA,NA,CASSKRQGPYNEQFF,TGTGCCAGCAGCAAGCGACAGGGCCCCTACAATGAGCAGTTCTTC
TRBV18,TRBJ2-1,NA,NA,CASSPPTRGLSGEQFF,TGTGCCAGCTCACCACCAACCAGGGGTCTCTCCGGTGAGCAGTTCTTC
TRBV4-1,TRBJ1-6,NA,NA,CASSQDTGPYNSPLHF,TGCGCCAGCAGCCAAGATACAGGGCCTTATAATTCACCCCTCCACTTT
TRBV29-1,TRBJ2-1,NA,TRBD2,CSVQGLAGVGEQFF,TGCAGCGTTCAGGGACTAGCGGGAGTCGGTGAGCAGTTCTTC
TRBV2,TRBJ1-2,few,TRBD1,CASTRQGANYGYTF,TGTGCCAGCACAAGACAGGGGGCAAACTATGGCTACACCTTC
TRBV11-1,TRBJ2-7,NA,NA,CASSLATEAYEQYF,TGTGCCAGCAGCTTAGCGACAGAAGCCTACGAGCAGTACTTC
TRBV30,TRBJ2-7,NA,NA,CACTEQYEQYF,TGTGCCTGCACGGAACAGTACGAGCAGTACTTC
TRBV5-5,TRBJ2-5,NA,NA,CASSLDMGAFQETQYF,TGTGCCAGCAGCTTGGATATGGGGGCATTTCAAGAGACCCAGTACTTC
TRBV5-4,TRBJ2-1,NA,TRBD1,CASSLETGKYNEQFF,TGTGCCAGCAGCTTGGAGACAGGGAAATACAATGAGCAGTTCTTC
TRBV29-1,TRBJ2-7,NA,NA,CSVSEGLQFYEQYF,TGCAGCGTTTCCGAGGGCCTCCAGTTCTACGAGCAGTACTTC
TRBV6-1,TRBJ2-1,once,NA,CASSERTRLAYNEQFF,TGTGCCAGCAGTGAAAGGACTCGACTAGCCTACAATGAGCAGTTCTTC